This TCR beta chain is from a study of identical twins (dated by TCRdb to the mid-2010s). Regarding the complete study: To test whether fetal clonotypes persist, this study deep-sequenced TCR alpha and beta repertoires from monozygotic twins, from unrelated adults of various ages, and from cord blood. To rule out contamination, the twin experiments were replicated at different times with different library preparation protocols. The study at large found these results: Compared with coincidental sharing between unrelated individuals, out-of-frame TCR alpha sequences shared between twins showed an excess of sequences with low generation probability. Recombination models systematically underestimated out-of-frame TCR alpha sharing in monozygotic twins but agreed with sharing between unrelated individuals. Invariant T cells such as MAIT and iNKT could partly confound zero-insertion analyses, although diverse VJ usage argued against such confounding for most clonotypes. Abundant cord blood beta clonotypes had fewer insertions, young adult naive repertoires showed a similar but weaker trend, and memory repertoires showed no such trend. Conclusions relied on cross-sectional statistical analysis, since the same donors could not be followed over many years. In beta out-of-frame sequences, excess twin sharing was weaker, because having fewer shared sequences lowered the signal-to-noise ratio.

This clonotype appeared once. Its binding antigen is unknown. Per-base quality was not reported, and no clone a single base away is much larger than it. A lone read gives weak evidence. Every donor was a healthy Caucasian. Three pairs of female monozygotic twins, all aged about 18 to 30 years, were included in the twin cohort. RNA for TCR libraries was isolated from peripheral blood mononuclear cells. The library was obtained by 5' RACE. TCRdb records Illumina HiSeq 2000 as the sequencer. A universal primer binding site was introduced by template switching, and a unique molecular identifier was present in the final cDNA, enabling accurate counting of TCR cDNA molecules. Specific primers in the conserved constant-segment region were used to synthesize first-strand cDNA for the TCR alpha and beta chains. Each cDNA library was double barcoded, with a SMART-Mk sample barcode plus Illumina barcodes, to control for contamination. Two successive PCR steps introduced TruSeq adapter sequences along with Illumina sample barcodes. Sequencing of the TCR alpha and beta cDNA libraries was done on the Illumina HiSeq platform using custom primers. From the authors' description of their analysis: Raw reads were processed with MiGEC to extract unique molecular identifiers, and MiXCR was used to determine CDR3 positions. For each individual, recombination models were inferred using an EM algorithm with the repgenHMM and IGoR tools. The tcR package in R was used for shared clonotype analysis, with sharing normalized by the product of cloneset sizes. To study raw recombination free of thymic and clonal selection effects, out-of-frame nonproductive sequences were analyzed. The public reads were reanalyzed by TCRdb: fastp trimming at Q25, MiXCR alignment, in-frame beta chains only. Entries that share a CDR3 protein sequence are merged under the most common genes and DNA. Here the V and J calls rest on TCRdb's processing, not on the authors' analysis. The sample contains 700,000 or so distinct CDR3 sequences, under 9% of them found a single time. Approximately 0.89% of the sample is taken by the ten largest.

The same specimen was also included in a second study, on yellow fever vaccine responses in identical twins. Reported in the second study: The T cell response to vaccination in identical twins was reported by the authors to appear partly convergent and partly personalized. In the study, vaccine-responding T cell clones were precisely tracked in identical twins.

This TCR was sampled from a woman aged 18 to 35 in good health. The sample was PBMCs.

The sequenced DNA is TGTGCCAGCAGTTTACGGAGTAGCGGGGGCCAAGAGACCCAGTACTTC. It translates as CASSLRSSGGQETQYF. The chain couples TRBV12-3 or TRBV12-4 to TRBJ2-5; 9 bases in the junction line up with TRBD2. V trim: 2 bases; J trim: 1 base; unmatched bases: 5. The CDR3 holds 16 amino acids from the cysteine to the phenylalanine. Left in the record is the CDR3 DNA by itself, 48 bases read in frame from the first base.